The T cell receptor beta chain under discussion was sequenced for a study of blood T cell repertoires in COVID-19. As for the study in general: Donors in the United States, Italy and Spain gave samples during acute or convalescent COVID-19. Sources were T cells, B-cell-depleted T cells, or PBMCs; the material itself was cDNA or gDNA.

Per the original methods: Estimates of nucleated cell counts were drawn from the amplification of reference gene primers. Data came from immunoSEQ multiplex PCR; TCRdb stores just in-frame clones and leaves some out. V and J calls and clone size are given by that table; D and trimming were obtained from the DNA. The sample yields just under 150,000 clones, around four fifths seen once. This CDR3 region has 15 residues. Trimming at V came to 1 base and at J to 3 bases, leaving 3 bases not matched to a gene. Germline values: CDR1 SGHVS, CDR2 FNYEAQ. The clonotype was recovered from a human donor in a cohort sampled during active COVID-19. The sample comprised peripheral blood. The gene calls are TRBV7-6 and TRBJ2-7, with 10 bases that match TRBD1. The CDR3 here is CASSLGDRGFYEQYV. The CDR3 DNA follows: TGTGCCAGCAGCTTAGGGGACAGGGGCTTCTACGAGCAGTACGTC.